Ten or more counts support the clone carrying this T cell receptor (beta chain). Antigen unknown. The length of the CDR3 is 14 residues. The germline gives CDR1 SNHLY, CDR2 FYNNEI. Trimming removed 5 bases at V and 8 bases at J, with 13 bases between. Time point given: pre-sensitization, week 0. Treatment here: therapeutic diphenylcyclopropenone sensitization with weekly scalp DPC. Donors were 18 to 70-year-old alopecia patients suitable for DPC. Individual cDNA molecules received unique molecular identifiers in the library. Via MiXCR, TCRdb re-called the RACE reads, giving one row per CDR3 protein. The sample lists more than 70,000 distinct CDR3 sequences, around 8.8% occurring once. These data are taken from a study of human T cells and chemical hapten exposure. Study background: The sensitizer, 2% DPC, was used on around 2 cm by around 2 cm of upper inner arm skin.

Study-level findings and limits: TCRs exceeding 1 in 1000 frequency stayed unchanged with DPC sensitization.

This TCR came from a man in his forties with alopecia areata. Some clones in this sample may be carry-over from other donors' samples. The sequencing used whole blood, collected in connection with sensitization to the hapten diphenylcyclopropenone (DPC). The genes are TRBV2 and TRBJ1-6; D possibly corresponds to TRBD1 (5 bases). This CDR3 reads CASSSSGRYSPLHF. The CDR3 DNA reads TGTGCCAGCAGTTCATCAGGGCGGTATTCACCCCTCCACTTT.